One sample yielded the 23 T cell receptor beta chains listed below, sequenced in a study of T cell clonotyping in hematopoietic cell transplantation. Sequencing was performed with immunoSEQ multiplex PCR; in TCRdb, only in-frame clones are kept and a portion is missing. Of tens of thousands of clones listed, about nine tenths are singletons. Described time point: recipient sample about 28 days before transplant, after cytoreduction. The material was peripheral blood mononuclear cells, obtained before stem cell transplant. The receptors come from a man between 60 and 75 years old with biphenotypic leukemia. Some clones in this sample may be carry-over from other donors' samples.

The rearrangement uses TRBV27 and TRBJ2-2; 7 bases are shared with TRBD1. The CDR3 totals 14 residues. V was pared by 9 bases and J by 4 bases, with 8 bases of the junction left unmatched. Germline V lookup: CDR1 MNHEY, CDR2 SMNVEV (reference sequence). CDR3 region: CASRDSGSTGELFF. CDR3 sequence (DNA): TGTGCCAGTAGGGACAGTGGATCCACCGGGGAGCTGTTTTTT.

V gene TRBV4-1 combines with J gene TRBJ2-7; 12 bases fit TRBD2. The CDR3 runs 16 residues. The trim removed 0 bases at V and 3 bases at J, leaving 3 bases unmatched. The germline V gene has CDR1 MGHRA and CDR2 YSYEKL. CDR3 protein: CASSQDGTSGHYEQYF. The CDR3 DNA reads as TGCGCCAGCAGCCAAGATGGGACTAGCGGGCACTACGAGCAGTACTTC.

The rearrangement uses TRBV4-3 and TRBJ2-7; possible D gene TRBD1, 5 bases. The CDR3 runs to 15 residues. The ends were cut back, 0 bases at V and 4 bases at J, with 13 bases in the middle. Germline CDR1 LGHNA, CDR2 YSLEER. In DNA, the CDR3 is TGCGCCAGCAGCCAAGATAGGGGCTCAGGTTACGAGCAGTACTTC. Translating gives CASSQDRGSGYEQYF.

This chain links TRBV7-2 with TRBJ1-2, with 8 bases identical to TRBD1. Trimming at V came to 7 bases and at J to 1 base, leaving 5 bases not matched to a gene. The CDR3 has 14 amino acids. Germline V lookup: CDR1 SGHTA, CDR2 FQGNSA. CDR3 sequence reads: CASTRQGSNYGYTF. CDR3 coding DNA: TGTGCCAGCACTCGACAGGGGAGTAACTATGGCTACACCTTC.

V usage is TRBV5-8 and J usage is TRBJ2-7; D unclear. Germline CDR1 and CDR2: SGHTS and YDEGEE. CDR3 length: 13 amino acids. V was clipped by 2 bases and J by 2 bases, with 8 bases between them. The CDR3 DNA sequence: TGTGCCAGCAGCTTAAACGGTGCCTACGAGCAGTACTTC. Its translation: CASSLNGAYEQYF.

The CDR3, as DNA: TGTGCCTGGAAAGGCGGGCCTGAGGGCACCGGGGAGCTGTTTTTT. Translating it yields CAWKGGPEGTGELFF. The chain uses TRBV30 and TRBJ2-2; D is perhaps TRBD2 (5 bases). V gave up 4 bases and J gave up 4 bases, with 16 bases separating them. This CDR3 contains 15 residues. Per germline, CDR1 GTSNPN and CDR2 SVGIG (reference sequence).

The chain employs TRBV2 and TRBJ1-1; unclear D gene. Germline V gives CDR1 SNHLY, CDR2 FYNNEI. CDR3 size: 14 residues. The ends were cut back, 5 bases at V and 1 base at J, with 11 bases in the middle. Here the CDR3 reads CASSTRGANTEAFF. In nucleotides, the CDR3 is TGTGCCAGCAGTACTCGGGGAGCGAACACTGAAGCTTTCTTT.

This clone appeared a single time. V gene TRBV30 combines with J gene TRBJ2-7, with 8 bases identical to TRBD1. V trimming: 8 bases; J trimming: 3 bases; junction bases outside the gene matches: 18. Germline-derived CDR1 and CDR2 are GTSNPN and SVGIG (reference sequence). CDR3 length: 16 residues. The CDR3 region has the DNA TGTGCCCTGGAGTCCCGCACAGGGGGTGCGGTCTACGAGCAGTACTTC. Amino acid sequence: CALESRTGGAVYEQYF.

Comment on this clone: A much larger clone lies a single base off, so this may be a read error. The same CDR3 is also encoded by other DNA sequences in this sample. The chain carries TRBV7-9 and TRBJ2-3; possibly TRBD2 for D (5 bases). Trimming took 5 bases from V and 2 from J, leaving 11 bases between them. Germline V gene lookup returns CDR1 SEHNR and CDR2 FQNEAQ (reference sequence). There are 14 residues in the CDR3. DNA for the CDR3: TGTGCCAGCAGCCCCTCCGGGAACACAGATACGCAGTATTTT. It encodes CASSPSGNTDTQYF.

CDR3 in DNA: TGTGCCTGGAGTGTGGGCCCGGTGGGCAATCAGCCCCAGCATTTT. Amino acid sequence: CAWSVGPVGNQPQHF. J is TRBJ1-5 and V is TRBV30; no definite D call. Germline loops: CDR1 GTSNPN, CDR2 SVGIG (reference sequence). The CDR3 sequence is 15 residues long. Trimming left V 0 bases short and J 2 bases short, with 11 bases between.

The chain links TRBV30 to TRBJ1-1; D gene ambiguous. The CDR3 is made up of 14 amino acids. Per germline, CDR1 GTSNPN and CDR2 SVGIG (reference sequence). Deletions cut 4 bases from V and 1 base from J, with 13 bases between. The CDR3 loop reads CAWTVGRGNTEAFF. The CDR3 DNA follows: TGTGCCTGGACTGTCGGACGGGGGAACACTGAAGCTTTCTTT.

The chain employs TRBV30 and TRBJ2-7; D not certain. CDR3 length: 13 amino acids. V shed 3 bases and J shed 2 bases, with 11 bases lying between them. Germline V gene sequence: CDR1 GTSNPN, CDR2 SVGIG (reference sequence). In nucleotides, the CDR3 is TGTGCCTGGAGCCCCGAGGTTCCCTACGAGCAGTACTTC. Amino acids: CAWSPEVPYEQYF.

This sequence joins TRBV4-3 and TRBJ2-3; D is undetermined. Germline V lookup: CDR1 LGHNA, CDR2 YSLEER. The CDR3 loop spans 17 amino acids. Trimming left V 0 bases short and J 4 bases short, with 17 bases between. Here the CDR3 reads CASSQDYVSHSADTQYF. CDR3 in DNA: TGCGCCAGCAGCCAAGATTATGTCAGTCACAGTGCAGATACGCAGTATTTT.

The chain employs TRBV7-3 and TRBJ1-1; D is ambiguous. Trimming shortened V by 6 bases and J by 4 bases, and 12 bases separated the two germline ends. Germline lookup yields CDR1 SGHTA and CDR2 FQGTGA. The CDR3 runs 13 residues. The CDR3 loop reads CASSLDRLTEAFF. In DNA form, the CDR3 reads TGTGCCAGCAGTCTGGACCGCCTCACTGAAGCTTTCTTT.

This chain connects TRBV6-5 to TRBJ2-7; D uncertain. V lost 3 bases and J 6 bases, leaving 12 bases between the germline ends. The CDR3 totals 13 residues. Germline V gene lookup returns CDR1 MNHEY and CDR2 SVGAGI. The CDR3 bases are TGTGCCAGCAGTTATATGTCTCTCGGCGAGCAGTACTTC. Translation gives CASSYMSLGEQYF.

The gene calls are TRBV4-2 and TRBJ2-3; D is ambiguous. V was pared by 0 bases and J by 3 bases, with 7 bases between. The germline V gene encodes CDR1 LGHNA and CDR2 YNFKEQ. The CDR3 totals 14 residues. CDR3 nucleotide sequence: TGTGCCAGCAGCCAAGATATAGGAACAGATACGCAGTATTTT. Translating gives CASSQDIGTDTQYF.

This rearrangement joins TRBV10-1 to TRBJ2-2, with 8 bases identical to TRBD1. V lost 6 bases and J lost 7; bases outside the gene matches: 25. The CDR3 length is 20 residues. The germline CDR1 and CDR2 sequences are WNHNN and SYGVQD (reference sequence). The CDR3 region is CASSLTPDRATEPLVGELFF. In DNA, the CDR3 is TGCGCCAGCAGCCTAACCCCGGACAGGGCCACCGAGCCGTTAGTCGGGGAGCTGTTTTTT.

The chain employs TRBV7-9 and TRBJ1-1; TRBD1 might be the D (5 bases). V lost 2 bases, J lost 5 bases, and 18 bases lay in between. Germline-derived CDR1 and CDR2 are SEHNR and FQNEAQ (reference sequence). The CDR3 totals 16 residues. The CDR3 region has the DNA TGTGCCAGCAGCTTAATTTCACCGGGGGGGTGGACTGAAGCTTTCTTT. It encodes CASSLISPGGWTEAFF.

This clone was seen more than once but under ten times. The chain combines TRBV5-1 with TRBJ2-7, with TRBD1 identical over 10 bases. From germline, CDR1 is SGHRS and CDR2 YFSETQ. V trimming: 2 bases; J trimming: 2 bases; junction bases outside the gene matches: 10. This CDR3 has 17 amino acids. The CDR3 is CASSFGLRTGGTYEQYF. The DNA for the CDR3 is TGCGCCAGCAGCTTTGGGCTCCGGACAGGGGGAACCTACGAGCAGTACTTC. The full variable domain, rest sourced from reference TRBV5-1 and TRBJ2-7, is KAGVTQTPRYLIKTRGQQVTLSCSPISGHRSVSWYQQTPGQGLQFLFEYFSETQRNKGNFPGRFSGRQFSNSRSEMNVSTLELGDSALYLCASSFGLRTGGTYEQYFGPGTRLTVT.

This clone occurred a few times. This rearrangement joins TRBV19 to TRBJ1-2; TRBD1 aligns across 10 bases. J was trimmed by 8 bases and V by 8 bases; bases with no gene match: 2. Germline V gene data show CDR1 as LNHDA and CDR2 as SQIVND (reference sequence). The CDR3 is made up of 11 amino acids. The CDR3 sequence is CASGDRGGYTF. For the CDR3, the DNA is TGTGCCAGTGGGGACAGGGGCGGCTACACCTTC.

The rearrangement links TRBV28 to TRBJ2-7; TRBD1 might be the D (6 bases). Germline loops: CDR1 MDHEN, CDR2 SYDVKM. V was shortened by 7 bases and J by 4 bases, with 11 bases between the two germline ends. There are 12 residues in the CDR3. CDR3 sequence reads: CASTRGRYEQYF. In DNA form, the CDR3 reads TGTGCCAGCACCAGGGGACGATACGAGCAGTACTTC.

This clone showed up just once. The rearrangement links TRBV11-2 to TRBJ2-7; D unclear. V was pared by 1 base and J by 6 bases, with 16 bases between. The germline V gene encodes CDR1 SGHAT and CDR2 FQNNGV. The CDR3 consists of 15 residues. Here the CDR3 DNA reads TGTGCCAGCAGCTTAGCAGGCCTAGTAGAGGCCGAGCAGTACTTC. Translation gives CASSLAGLVEAEQYF.

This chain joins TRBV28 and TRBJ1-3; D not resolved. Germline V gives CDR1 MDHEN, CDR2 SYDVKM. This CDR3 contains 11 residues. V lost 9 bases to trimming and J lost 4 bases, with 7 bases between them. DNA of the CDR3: TGTGCCAGTACGGGAGGAAACACCATATATTTT. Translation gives CASTGGNTIYF. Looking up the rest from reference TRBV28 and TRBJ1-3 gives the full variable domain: DVKVTQSSRYLVKRTGEKVFLECVQDMDHENMFWYRQDPGLGLRLIYFSYDVKMKEKGDIPEGYSVSREKKERFSLILESASTNQTSMYLCASTGGNTIYFGEGSWLTVV.